The rows below give T cell receptor beta chains drawn from one sample of a study of blood T cell repertoires in COVID-19. This table comes from immunoSEQ multiplex PCR, and its TCRdb copy is limited to in-frame clones, with some not included. The repertoire has roughly 180,000 clones, approximately 88% of them found once; the top ten carry around 7%. The source material was peripheral blood. Receptor source: a woman in her thirties or forties with COVID-19, enrolled during active disease. Each CDR3 is given with its conserved first and last residue. D genes are given only for firm matches. The size of a clone is reported for some rows only, either as once, few or many, or as a class for expanded clones.

v_call	j_call	d_call	clone_size	cdr3_nt	cdr3_aa
TRBV19	TRBJ1-1	-	once	TGTGCCAGTAGTATGCCGCGGGATAACACTGAAGCTTTCTTT	CASSMPRDNTEAFF
TRBV3-1/TRBV3-2	TRBJ1-3	-	-	TGTGCCAGCAGCCAAGAAGTCCCAGGTGTTGGAAACACCATATATTTT	CASSQEVPGVGNTIYF
TRBV5-1	TRBJ2-2	-	-	TGCGCCAGCAGCTTGGATCCGGGCGGGGAGCTGTTTTTT	CASSLDPGGELFF
TRBV25-1	TRBJ1-1	TRBD1	-	TGTGCCAGCAGTAGTCCGGGACAGGGGAACACTGAAGCTTTCTTT	CASSSPGQGNTEAFF
TRBV6-4	TRBJ2-2	TRBD2	-	TGTGCCAGCAGTGGGAGCGGGGGGAACACCGGGGAGCTGTTTTTT	CASSGSGGNTGELFF
TRBV10-1	TRBJ1-2	TRBD1	-	TGCGCCAGCTCAACCGGACAGGGGGCTCATGGCTACACCTTC	CASSTGQGAHGYTF
TRBV4-1	TRBJ2-1	TRBD1	-	TGCGCCAGCAGCCAAGCCAGGGACAGGGGATATGAGCAGTTCTTC	CASSQARDRGYEQFF
TRBV12-5	TRBJ1-6	-	-	TGTGCTAGTGGTTTGGCCCTGACAGCCGCTCATTCACCCCTCCACTTT	CASGLALTAAHSPLHF
TRBV27	TRBJ2-1	-	-	TGTGCCAGCAGTTTACCTCTCGGTAGCGGTCCCGGCCATGAGCAGTTCTTC	CASSLPLGSGPGHEQFF
TRBV12-3/TRBV12-4	TRBJ1-2	-	-	TGTGCCAGCAGTTTCGGCTATGGCTACACCTTC	CASSFGYGYTF
TRBV6-5	TRBJ1-1	-	-	TGTGCCAGCAGGTCGACAGGGAACACTGAAGCTTTCTTT	CASRSTGNTEAFF
TRBV27	TRBJ1-1	-	-	TGTGCCAGCAGTTCCCACAGGACAGTGAACACTGAAGCTTTCTTT	CASSSHRTVNTEAFF
TRBV25-1	TRBJ2-7	TRBD1	once	TGTGCCAGCAGTGACCGGACAGGGGGGGATTCCTTGGAGCAGTACTTC	CASSDRTGGDSLEQYF
TRBV12-5	TRBJ2-3	TRBD2	-	TGTGCTAGTGGCCTGGGGACTAGTGCTGATACGCAGTATTTT	CASGLGTSADTQYF
TRBV10-3	TRBJ2-3	TRBD1	once	TGTGCCATCAGTGACCGGGACAGGGGGGCGGGAGATACGCAGTATTTT	CAISDRDRGAGDTQYF
TRBV19	TRBJ1-6	TRBD1	-	TGTGCCAGTAGGGACAGGGGTAGGGGTCCACCCCTCCACTTT	CASRDRGRGPPLHF
TRBV27	TRBJ1-1	-	-	TGTGCCAGCAGTTTTAGCCGGCTGAACACTGAAGCTTTCTTT	CASSFSRLNTEAFF